The 27 T cell receptor beta chains in this list originate from one sample, sequenced in a study of radiotherapy plus CTLA-4 blockade in lung cancer. Produced via immunoSEQ multiplex PCR; TCRdb's table is partial and in-frame only. The sample carries about 120,000 clones, about four fifths recorded once. The source was peripheral blood, collected from a patient treated with radiotherapy plus ipilimumab. These receptors were taken from a human donor with non-small cell lung cancer who had a partial response to radiotherapy plus ipilimumab.

The chain couples TRBV21-1 to TRBJ2-7; TRBD1 was called by the table and not checked on the DNA. TRBV21-1 is flagged as a pseudogene. The CDR3 contains 12 residues. CDR3: CASPDRGYEQYF. CDR3 coding DNA: TGTGCCAGCCCGGACAGGGGTTACGAGCAGTACTTC.

The CDR3 loop reads CATWALGGSTEAFF. The CDR3 DNA is TGTGCCACCTGGGCTCTGGGGGGAAGCACTGAAGCTTTCTTT. This chain connects TRBV2 to TRBJ1-1; D may be TRBD1 (5 bases). The V gene lost 10 bases and the J gene lost 4 bases, with 19 bases spanning the gap. The CDR3 sequence is 14 residues long. Germline V lookup: CDR1 SNHLY, CDR2 FYNNEI.

This clone was recorded only once. The chain links TRBV7-6 to TRBJ2-2; 8 bases map to TRBD1. The CDR3 runs to 17 residues. V trimming: 4 bases; J trimming: 4 bases; junction bases outside the gene matches: 11. The V gene's germline CDR1 is SGHVS and CDR2 FNYEAQ. DNA for the CDR3: TGTGCCAGCAGCTCCTTTTTTAGCACAGGGGGCACCGGGGAGCTGTTTTTT. Its translation is CASSSFFSTGGTGELFF.

The V and J genes are TRBV5-3 and TRBJ2-3; 8 nucleotides agree with TRBD1. TRBV5-3 has ORF status, its function being uncertain. The CDR3 length is 12 residues. J was trimmed by 8 bases and V by 4 bases; bases with no gene match: 3. The CDR3 DNA follows: TGTGCCAGAAGCGGGGACAGGACTACGCAGTATTTT. Amino acid sequence: CARSGDRTTQYF.

Only one count was recorded for this clone. The chain employs TRBV7-2 and TRBJ2-5, with no clear D. The germline V gene has CDR1 SGHTA and CDR2 FQGNSA. This CDR3 contains 15 residues. Trimming shortened V by 3 bases and J by 5 bases, and 16 bases separated the two germline ends. The CDR3 bases are TGTGCCAGCAGCTTCATCTGGGCTCCACGGGAGACCCAGTACTTC. Amino acids: CASSFIWAPRETQYF.

The chain carries TRBV27 and TRBJ2-1; D possibly corresponds to TRBD1 (5 bases). The length of the CDR3 is 12 residues. Germline CDR1 and CDR2: MNHEY and SMNVEV (reference sequence). V dropped 7 bases and J dropped 5 bases, with 9 bases sitting between them. The CDR3: CASISRDNEQFF. In DNA, the CDR3 is TGTGCCAGCATTTCCAGGGACAATGAGCAGTTCTTC.

J is TRBJ2-7 and V is TRBV18, with 7 bases matching TRBD1. The CDR3 is made up of 14 amino acids. Germline trimming cut 2 bases from V and 2 bases from J; bases unmatched to any gene: 3. Germline values: CDR1 KGHSH, CDR2 LQKENI. This CDR3 reads CASSPGTETYEQYF. As DNA, the CDR3 is TGTGCCAGCTCACCAGGGACAGAAACCTACGAGCAGTACTTC.

The genes are TRBV7-3 and TRBJ1-1, with D maybe TRBD1 (5 bases). Germline assignment: CDR1 SGHTA and CDR2 FQGTGA. This CDR3 contains 16 residues. The V gene lost 6 bases and the J gene lost 4 bases, with 21 bases spanning the gap. The CDR3 DNA is TGTGCCAGCAGTCTGTCCGGAGGGGCCGCGGGCACTGAAGCTTTCTTT. This sequence encodes CASSLSGGAAGTEAFF.

CDR3 amino acids: CASSLGGGRLPSYTF. CDR3 coding DNA: TGTGCCAGCAGCTTGGGGGGAGGAAGACTACCAAGCTACACCTTC. V usage is TRBV13 and J usage is TRBJ1-2; perhaps TRBD1 as D (5 bases). CDR3 length equals 15 residues. Trimming stripped 3 bases from V and 9 bases from J, with 20 bases between. Germline CDR1 PRHDT, CDR2 FYEKMQ (reference sequence).

The chain is built from TRBV6-1 and TRBJ2-7, with 11 bases lining up with TRBD2. This CDR3 comprises 19 residues. Germline loops: CDR1 MNHNS, CDR2 SASEGT. J was trimmed by 5 bases and V by 4 bases; bases with no gene match: 19. CDR3 nucleotide sequence: TGTGCCAGCAGTGCACGCAGGGGGCAGCTAGCGGGAGGCCGGAACGAGCAGTACTTC. Translated: CASSARRGQLAGGRNEQYF.

This clone came up a few times. The CDR3 DNA reads as TGTGCCATCAGTGAGCGTAGTCCGAACACTGAAGCTTTCTTT. It yields the protein CAISERSPNTEAFF. The J gene is TRBJ1-1, the V gene TRBV10-3, with D uncertain. The V and J ends lost 2 bases and 1 base respectively, with 8 bases between them. Germline V gene data show CDR1 as ENHRY and CDR2 as SYGVKD. CDR3 length equals 14 residues.

The DNA of the CDR3 is TGTGCCAGCAGTGAAATTTTAGGGGATGGTGAAGCTTTCTTT. Translated, it gives CASSEILGDGEAFF. The chain uses TRBV2 and TRBJ1-1, with D possibly TRBD1 on 5 matching bases. Trimming stripped 2 bases from V and 7 bases from J, with 14 bases between. The CDR3 has 14 amino acids. Germline assignment: CDR1 SNHLY and CDR2 FYNNEI.

Comments on this clone: A read error may produce the germline difference seen at one junction end. The rearrangement joins TRBV6-6 to TRBJ2-1, with D possibly being TRBD2 (6 bases). In germline, CDR1 is MNHNY, CDR2 SVGAGI (reference sequence). The CDR3 totals 13 residues. CDR3 bases: TGTGCCCGCAGTTACTCGGGTAGCGGTGAGCAGTTCTTC. Encoded protein: CARSYSGSGEQFF.

The chain is built from TRBV5-1 and TRBJ1-3; D unclear. CDR3 length equals 14 residues. CDR1 is SGHRS and CDR2 is YFSETQ in the germline V gene. V lost 1 base to trimming and J lost 5 bases, with 10 bases between them. The CDR3 bases are TGCGCCAGCAGCTTGCCGGACTCAAGAAACACCATATATTTT. Its translation: CASSLPDSRNTIYF.

The chain joins TRBV25-1 to TRBJ2-1, with 9 bases aligning to TRBD2. The CDR3 sequence is 18 residues long. The germline CDR1 and CDR2 sequences are MGHDK and SYGVNS. V lost 1 base, J lost 7 bases, and 14 bases stayed unmatched. CDR3: CASSESLLAGVSMNEQFF. The CDR3 nucleotides are TGTGCCAGCAGTGAATCCTTGTTAGCGGGAGTTAGTATGAATGAGCAGTTCTTC.

Concerning this clone itself: The sample holds other DNA sequences that translate to the same CDR3. The V and J genes are TRBV5-1 and TRBJ1-1; D not resolved. Germline-derived CDR1 and CDR2 are SGHRS and YFSETQ. The CDR3 runs to 13 residues. V was trimmed by 2 bases and J by 0 bases, leaving 5 bases between them. This CDR3 reads CASSLGVNTEAFF. The DNA of the CDR3 is TGCGCCAGCAGCTTAGGAGTGAACACTGAAGCTTTCTTT.

The sample holds a few counts of this clone. This chain connects TRBV4-3 to TRBJ1-4; TRBD1 matches 9 bases. J gave up 8 bases and V 1 base, and 8 bases lay outside the gene matches. The CDR3 has 16 residues. Germline CDR1 LGHNA, CDR2 YSLEER. Here the CDR3 reads CASSQAPQGAGEKLFF. CDR3 sequence (DNA): TGCGCCAGCAGCCAAGCCCCACAGGGGGCAGGCGAAAAACTGTTTTTT.

The rearrangement links TRBV2 to TRBJ2-7; D gene unclear. V gave up 6 bases and J gave up 2 bases, with 11 bases separating them. This CDR3 is 13 amino acids long. Germline CDR1 SNHLY, CDR2 FYNNEI. The CDR3 protein is CASRNGGTYEQYV. The CDR3 nucleotides are TGTGCCAGCAGGAACGGCGGAACCTACGAGCAGTACGTC.

This chain joins TRBV27 and TRBJ1-2; D gene ambiguous. The germline V and J ends were trimmed by 5 bases and 3 bases, with 13 bases remaining between them. This CDR3 has 14 amino acids. Germline loops: CDR1 MNHEY, CDR2 SMNVEV (reference sequence). As DNA, the CDR3 is TGTGCCAGCAGTCTTGGTGGGCTCGACTATGGCTACACCTTC. Translating gives CASSLGGLDYGYTF.

The chain is built from TRBV2 and TRBJ1-2; 12 nucleotides line up with TRBD1. The CDR3 sequence is 13 residues long. V trimming: 7 bases; J trimming: 7 bases; junction bases outside the gene matches: 4. Germline lookup yields CDR1 SNHLY and CDR2 FYNNEI. CDR3 sequence (DNA): TGTGCCAGCACCGGGGACAGGGGGCCTGGCTACACCTTC. This encodes CASTGDRGPGYTF.

V usage is TRBV4-1 and J usage is TRBJ1-5, with a possible D match to TRBD1 (6 bases). Per the germline V gene, CDR1 is MGHRA and CDR2 is YSYEKL. V was cut by 4 bases and J by 11 bases, with 18 bases left in between. The CDR3 contains 14 residues. The CDR3 bases are TGCGCCAGCAGCCCAGAGCACAGGGATGGGACCCAGCATTTT. It is translated as CASSPEHRDGTQHF.

V and J are TRBV14 and TRBJ1-1; 7 positions agree with TRBD1. The CDR3 contains 15 residues. J lost 5 bases, V lost 3 bases, and 9 bases had no gene match. Germline CDR1 SGHDN, CDR2 FVKESK. This chain's CDR3 is CASSHPRQGVTEAFF. The CDR3 DNA reads as TGTGCCAGCAGCCACCCCCGACAGGGTGTGACTGAAGCTTTCTTT.

The chain carries TRBV28 and TRBJ2-1; TRBD1 aligns across 11 bases. Germline V gene sequence: CDR1 MDHEN, CDR2 SYDVKM. J gave up 7 bases and V 6 bases, and 5 bases lay outside the gene matches. The CDR3 is 14 amino acids. The DNA for the CDR3 is TGTGCCAGCAGAGGGACAGGGGGGGCAAATGAGCAGTTCTTC. Translated: CASRGTGGANEQFF.

This chain joins TRBV4-1 and TRBJ1-5, with 9 bases aligning to TRBD1. The germline V gene has CDR1 MGHRA and CDR2 YSYEKL. There are 18 residues in the CDR3. Germline trimming cut 4 bases from V and 5 bases from J; bases unmatched to any gene: 15. CDR3 residues: CASSRRGTGSVDYQPQHF. CDR3 DNA sequence: TGCGCCAGCAGCCGGAGAGGGACAGGGTCGGTAGATTATCAGCCCCAGCATTTT.

The chain has TRBV28 and TRBJ2-2, with 9 bases matching TRBD2. Germline V gene sequence: CDR1 MDHEN, CDR2 SYDVKM. The CDR3 covers 15 residues. The junction had 2 bases not matched to a gene; V was cut back by 2 bases and J by 4 bases. The CDR3 loop reads CASSLGGRATGELFF. The DNA for the CDR3 is TGTGCCAGCAGTTTAGGCGGGAGGGCCACCGGGGAGCTGTTTTTT.

This clone was found once. The V and J genes are TRBV6-5 and TRBJ2-7, with 8 bases identical to TRBD2. The germline V gene encodes CDR1 MNHEY and CDR2 SVGAGI. The length of the CDR3 is 14 residues. Trimming took 6 bases from V and 5 from J; bases not matched to a gene: 9. CDR3 loop: CASSRGGVGDEQYV. The DNA for the CDR3 is TGTGCCAGCAGCCGGGGGGGGGTAGGGGACGAGCAGTACGTC.

The CDR3 bases are TGTGCCAGCAGCTTAGAATCTGCGGGCGAGCAGTACTTC. This sequence encodes CASSLESAGEQYF. The chain recombines TRBV11-2 with TRBJ2-7; D might be TRBD2 (5 bases). This CDR3 region has 13 residues. Germline CDR1 and CDR2: SGHAT and FQNNGV. V lost 0 bases and J lost 6, with 9 bases in between.